This T cell receptor (beta chain) was identified during a study of OX40 agonist ivuxolimab in advanced cancers. The study's findings and limits: The antigen specificity of the peripheral T cells (those that were expanded) was not determined.

Per the germline V gene, CDR1 is SQVTM and CDR2 is ANQGSEA. V was shortened by 4 bases and J by 4 bases, with 4 bases between the two germline ends. The CDR3 extends over 11 amino acids. Concerning this clone: Its antigen is not known.

Using immunoSEQ multiplex PCR, the repertoire was profiled, and TCRdb retains in-frame clones only, with some absent. The repertoire holds about 83,000 clones, 75% to 95% seen once, with 8.4% in the top ten. The chain is built from TRBV29-1 and TRBJ2-2; D gene unclear. This clonotype was sampled from an adult with an advanced solid tumor such as melanoma, head and neck, liver or kidney cancer. The sample consisted of CD4+ or CD8+ T cells sorted from blood, taken in a trial of the OX40 agonist ivuxolimab. The CDR3 is CSVVVTGELFF. DNA of the CDR3: TGCAGCGTTGTGGTCACCGGGGAGCTGTTTTTT.